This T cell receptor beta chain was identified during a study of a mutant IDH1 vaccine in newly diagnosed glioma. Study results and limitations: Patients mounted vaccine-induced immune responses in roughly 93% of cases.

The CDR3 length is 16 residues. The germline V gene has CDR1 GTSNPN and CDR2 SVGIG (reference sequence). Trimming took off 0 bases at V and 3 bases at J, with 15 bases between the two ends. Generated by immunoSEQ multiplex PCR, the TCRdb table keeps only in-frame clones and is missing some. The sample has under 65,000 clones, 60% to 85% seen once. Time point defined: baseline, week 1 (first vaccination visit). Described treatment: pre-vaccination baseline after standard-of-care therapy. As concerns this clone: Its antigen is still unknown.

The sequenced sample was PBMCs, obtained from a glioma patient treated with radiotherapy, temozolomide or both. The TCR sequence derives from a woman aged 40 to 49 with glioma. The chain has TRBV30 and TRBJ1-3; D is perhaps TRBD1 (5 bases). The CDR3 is CAWSVKGGAGGNTIYF. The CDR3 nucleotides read TGTGCCTGGAGTGTTAAAGGAGGGGCTGGTGGAAACACCATATATTTT.